This T cell receptor (beta chain) emerged from a study of shared clonotypes between healthy human individuals. This CDR3 has 14 amino acids. V shed 6 bases and J 8 bases; nucleotides not matched to a gene: 12. In germline, CDR1 is LNHDA, CDR2 SQIVND (reference sequence). Some clones are missing from TCRdb's copy, which holds only in-frame ones; the method was immunoSEQ multiplex PCR. The table lists over 400,000 clones, about 78% of them singletons. The origin of this receptor is a woman in her thirties or forties in good health. Some clones in this sample may be carry-over from other donors' samples. Sequencing input: PBMCs. The rearrangement joins TRBV19 to TRBJ1-1; TRBD1 matches at 7 bases. Here the CDR3 reads CASSTGGWTGEAFF. Written as DNA, the CDR3 is TGTGCCAGTAGCACCGGGGGGTGGACAGGAGAAGCTTTCTTT.